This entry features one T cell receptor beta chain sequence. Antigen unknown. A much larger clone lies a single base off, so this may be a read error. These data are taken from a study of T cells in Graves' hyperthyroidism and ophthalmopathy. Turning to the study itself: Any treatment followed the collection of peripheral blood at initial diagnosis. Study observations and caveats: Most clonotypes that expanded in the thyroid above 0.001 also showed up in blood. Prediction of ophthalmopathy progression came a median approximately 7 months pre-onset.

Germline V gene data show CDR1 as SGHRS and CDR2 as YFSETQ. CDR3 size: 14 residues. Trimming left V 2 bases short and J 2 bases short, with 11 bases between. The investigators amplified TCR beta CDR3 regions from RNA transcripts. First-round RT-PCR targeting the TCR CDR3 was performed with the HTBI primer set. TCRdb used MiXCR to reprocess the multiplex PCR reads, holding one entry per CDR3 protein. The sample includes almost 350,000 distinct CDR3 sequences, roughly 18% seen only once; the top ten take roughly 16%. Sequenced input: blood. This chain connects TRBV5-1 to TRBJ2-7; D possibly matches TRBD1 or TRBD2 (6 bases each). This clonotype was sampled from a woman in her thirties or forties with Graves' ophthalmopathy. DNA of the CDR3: TGCGCCAGCAGCTTAGGGAGGACAGCCTACGAGCAGTACTTC. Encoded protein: CASSLGRTAYEQYF.